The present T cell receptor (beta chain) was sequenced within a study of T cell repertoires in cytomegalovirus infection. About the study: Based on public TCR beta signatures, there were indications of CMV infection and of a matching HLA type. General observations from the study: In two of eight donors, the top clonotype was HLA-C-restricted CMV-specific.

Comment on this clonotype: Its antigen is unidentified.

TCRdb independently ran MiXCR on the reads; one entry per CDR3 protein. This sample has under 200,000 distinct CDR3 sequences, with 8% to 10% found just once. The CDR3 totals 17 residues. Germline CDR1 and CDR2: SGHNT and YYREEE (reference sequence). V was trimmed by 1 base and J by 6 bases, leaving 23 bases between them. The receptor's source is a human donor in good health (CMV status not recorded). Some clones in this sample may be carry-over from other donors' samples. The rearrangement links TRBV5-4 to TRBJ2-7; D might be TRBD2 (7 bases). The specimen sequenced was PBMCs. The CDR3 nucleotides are TGTGCCAGCAGCTTGAGGGGGGGGGGCAGGAGGGCCGTCGAGCAGTACTTC. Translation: CASSLRGGGRRAVEQYF.